Given below is one TCR beta chain in context. Its specificity is unknown. The entry originates in a study of T cell responses to AZD1222 COVID-19 vaccine. Study findings and constraints: The number of AZD1222 recipients seropositive at baseline was only six. Donor demographics were predominantly white British with a female majority; clonal diversity may be underestimated. Across spike, vaccine-associated CD4 TCRs were found, dominant at 160-218 and 743-854.

Method: immunoSEQ multiplex PCR; TCRdb's copy keeps in-frame clones and lacks some. Of 93,000 or so clones listed, 80% to 95% are singletons. Germline CDR1 DFQATT, CDR2 SNEGSKA (reference sequence). The CDR3 contains 14 residues. Trimming took off 3 bases at V and 2 bases at J, with 11 bases between the two ends. This clonotype was sampled from an adult in good health. Sequences were derived from peripheral blood, sampled on day 0 of AZD1222 vaccination. The chain recombines TRBV20-1 with TRBJ2-1; D may be TRBD1 (6 bases). The CDR3 region is CSASDRRAYNEQFF. The CDR3 DNA is TGCAGTGCTAGTGACAGGAGAGCCTACAATGAGCAGTTCTTC.